Listed below are T cell receptor beta chains from one sample, sequenced in a study of blood T cell repertoires in COVID-19. Using immunoSEQ multiplex PCR, the repertoire was profiled, and TCRdb retains in-frame clones only, with some absent. The table shows around 300,000 clones, with about 83% occurring only once. The sequenced sample was peripheral blood. Receptor source: a woman between 45 and 60 years old who had recovered from COVID-19. CDR3s include the opening cysteine and the closing phenylalanine or tryptophan. The order of the fields is V gene, clone size, CDR3 length, D gene, J gene, CDR3 DNA, CDR3 protein. A D gene is named only where the DNA matches it firmly. The size of a clone is reported for some rows only, either as once, few or many, or as a class for expanded clones.

v_call: TRBV24-1
clone_size: .
cdr3_length: 15
d_call: .
j_call: TRBJ2-2
cdr3_nt: TGTGCCACCAGTGACCCGTCTAGCGTCCCCGGGGAGCTGTTTTTT
cdr3_aa: CATSDPSSVPGELFF

v_call: TRBV3-1/TRBV3-2
clone_size: .
cdr3_length: 13
d_call: .
j_call: TRBJ1-2
cdr3_nt: TGTGCCAGCAGCCAAGCTGTCTCCTATGGCTACACCTTC
cdr3_aa: CASSQAVSYGYTF

v_call: TRBV7-9
clone_size: few
cdr3_length: 15
d_call: .
j_call: TRBJ1-1
cdr3_nt: TGTGCCAGCAGCTTACGCGGGGTCCCAAGCACTGAAGCTTTCTTT
cdr3_aa: CASSLRGVPSTEAFF

v_call: TRBV28
clone_size: .
cdr3_length: 13
d_call: .
j_call: TRBJ2-7
cdr3_nt: TGTGCCAGCAGTGCGGGACAGCCCTACGAGCAGTACTTC
cdr3_aa: CASSAGQPYEQYF

v_call: TRBV28
clone_size: .
cdr3_length: 12
d_call: .
j_call: TRBJ1-1
cdr3_nt: TGTGCCAGCAGTTTAATAGACACTGAAGCTTTCTTT
cdr3_aa: CASSLIDTEAFF

v_call: TRBV5-1
clone_size: once
cdr3_length: 15
d_call: .
j_call: TRBJ2-5
cdr3_nt: TGCGCCAGCAGCTTGGCTCCGACTAGTTTGGAGACCCAGTACTTC
cdr3_aa: CASSLAPTSLETQYF

v_call: TRBV4-3
clone_size: .
cdr3_length: 13
d_call: .
j_call: TRBJ1-1
cdr3_nt: TGCGCCAGCAGCCCGGAGACGGACACTGAAGCTTTCTTT
cdr3_aa: CASSPETDTEAFF

v_call: TRBV5-1
clone_size: .
cdr3_length: 16
d_call: TRBD2
j_call: TRBJ2-7
cdr3_nt: TGCGCCAGCAGCCCCGACAGGGCGGGAGGGTATTACGAGCAGTACTTC
cdr3_aa: CASSPDRAGGYYEQYF

v_call: TRBV12-3/TRBV12-4
clone_size: .
cdr3_length: 13
d_call: .
j_call: TRBJ2-7
cdr3_nt: TGTGCCAGCAGTTTAGCGCGCGTTTACGAGCAGTACTTC
cdr3_aa: CASSLARVYEQYF

v_call: TRBV19
clone_size: .
cdr3_length: 13
d_call: .
j_call: TRBJ2-3
cdr3_nt: TGTGCCACCCTAGCGTACCTGGGGGATACGCAGTATTTT
cdr3_aa: CATLAYLGDTQYF

v_call: TRBV2
clone_size: .
cdr3_length: 13
d_call: TRBD1
j_call: TRBJ1-2
cdr3_nt: TGTGCCAGCACCAGGGGGGTCGGCTATGGCTACACCTTC
cdr3_aa: CASTRGVGYGYTF

v_call: TRBV18
clone_size: .
cdr3_length: 18
d_call: TRBD2
j_call: TRBJ2-3
cdr3_nt: TGTGCCAGCTCACTATACTGGACTAGCGGGAGTGGCACAGATACGCAGTATTTT
cdr3_aa: CASSLYWTSGSGTDTQYF

v_call: TRBV5-4
clone_size: .
cdr3_length: 14
d_call: .
j_call: TRBJ1-1
cdr3_nt: TGTGCCAGCAGCTTGGAGCAGGGTTTGACTGAAGCTTTCTTT
cdr3_aa: CASSLEQGLTEAFF

v_call: TRBV25-1
clone_size: .
cdr3_length: 14
d_call: .
j_call: TRBJ1-6
cdr3_nt: TGTGCCAGCCAGACCGACGAGGGAGGATCACCCCTCCACTTT
cdr3_aa: CASQTDEGGSPLHF

v_call: TRBV7-9
clone_size: .
cdr3_length: 16
d_call: .
j_call: TRBJ2-1
cdr3_nt: TGTGCCAGCAGCTTAAACGGTCCGTATAACGACAATGAGCAGTTCTTC
cdr3_aa: CASSLNGPYNDNEQFF

v_call: TRBV27
clone_size: .
cdr3_length: 16
d_call: .
j_call: TRBJ1-2
cdr3_nt: TGTGCCAGCAGTTTATCCCCGCGTCGAGGGAACTATGGCTACACCTTC
cdr3_aa: CASSLSPRRGNYGYTF

v_call: TRBV5-1
clone_size: .
cdr3_length: 14
d_call: .
j_call: TRBJ2-2
cdr3_nt: TGCGCCAGCGAGACAGGCACCCACACCGGGGAGCTGTTTTTT
cdr3_aa: CASETGTHTGELFF

v_call: TRBV7-3
clone_size: .
cdr3_length: 16
d_call: .
j_call: TRBJ2-1
cdr3_nt: TGTGCCAGCAGCTTATTAGCCGGGACTCCCTACAATGAGCAGTTCTTC
cdr3_aa: CASSLLAGTPYNEQFF

v_call: TRBV30
clone_size: once
cdr3_length: 15
d_call: .
j_call: TRBJ1-4
cdr3_nt: TGTGCCTGGAGTGCTCTTGGGGCGGCTAATGAAAAACTGTTTTTT
cdr3_aa: CAWSALGAANEKLFF

v_call: TRBV11-2
clone_size: .
cdr3_length: 15
d_call: .
j_call: TRBJ2-2
cdr3_nt: TGTGCCAGCAGCGGCCACGGGTCTAACACCGGGGAGCTGTTTTTT
cdr3_aa: CASSGHGSNTGELFF

v_call: TRBV13
clone_size: .
cdr3_length: 13
d_call: .
j_call: TRBJ1-2
cdr3_nt: TGTGCCAGCAGCCTTTCACAGGGATCGGGCTACACCTTC
cdr3_aa: CASSLSQGSGYTF

v_call: TRBV19
clone_size: .
cdr3_length: 12
d_call: .
j_call: TRBJ1-2
cdr3_nt: TGTGCCAGTAGTATAGATCGTAAAGGCTACACCTTC
cdr3_aa: CASSIDRKGYTF

v_call: TRBV24-1
clone_size: .
cdr3_length: 16
d_call: TRBD1
j_call: TRBJ2-1
cdr3_nt: TGTGCCACCAGTGACCGAGACAGGGGGCGCGCATTTGAGCAGTTCTTC
cdr3_aa: CATSDRDRGRAFEQFF

v_call: TRBV9
clone_size: .
cdr3_length: 13
d_call: .
j_call: TRBJ2-5
cdr3_nt: TGTGCCAGCAGCGCGGACAACCAAGAGACCCAGTACTTC
cdr3_aa: CASSADNQETQYF

v_call: TRBV5-5
clone_size: .
cdr3_length: 14
d_call: TRBD1
j_call: TRBJ1-3
cdr3_nt: TGTGCCAGCAGCGGACAGGTGTCTGGAAACACCATATATTTT
cdr3_aa: CASSGQVSGNTIYF

v_call: TRBV6-6
clone_size: .
cdr3_length: 14
d_call: .
j_call: TRBJ2-7
cdr3_nt: TGTGCCAGCAGTCAAACCTGGGACTGGCTCGAGCAGTACTTC
cdr3_aa: CASSQTWDWLEQYF

v_call: TRBV7-9
clone_size: .
cdr3_length: 13
d_call: .
j_call: TRBJ1-1
cdr3_nt: TGTGCCAGCAGCTTTCCAGGGAACACTGAAGCTTTCTTT
cdr3_aa: CASSFPGNTEAFF

v_call: TRBV5-4
clone_size: .
cdr3_length: 13
d_call: TRBD2
j_call: TRBJ2-7
cdr3_nt: TGTGCCAGCAGTATGGCTAGCGGGAGGGATATGTACTTC
cdr3_aa: CASSMASGRDMYF

v_call: TRBV19
clone_size: .
cdr3_length: 13
d_call: .
j_call: TRBJ1-2
cdr3_nt: TGTGCCAGTAACGAGGGATACAACTATGGCTACACCTTC
cdr3_aa: CASNEGYNYGYTF

v_call: TRBV11-2
clone_size: many
cdr3_length: 14
d_call: .
j_call: TRBJ2-7
cdr3_nt: TGTGCCAGCAGCTACAACAGGGACGCCTACGAGCAGTACTTC
cdr3_aa: CASSYNRDAYEQYF

v_call: TRBV19
clone_size: .
cdr3_length: 13
d_call: .
j_call: TRBJ1-4
cdr3_nt: TGTGCCAGTAGTTGGCAGGCCAGGGAAAAACTGTTTTTT
cdr3_aa: CASSWQAREKLFF

v_call: TRBV5-5
clone_size: few
cdr3_length: 15
d_call: .
j_call: TRBJ1-2
cdr3_nt: TGTGCCAGCAGCTTTGGTTTAGACAGTAGCTATGGCTACACCTTC
cdr3_aa: CASSFGLDSSYGYTF

v_call: TRBV24-1
clone_size: .
cdr3_length: 13
d_call: .
j_call: TRBJ2-1
cdr3_nt: TGTGCCACCAGTGGAGGACTAATAAATGAGCAGTTCTTC
cdr3_aa: CATSGGLINEQFF

v_call: TRBV11-3
clone_size: .
cdr3_length: 15
d_call: .
j_call: TRBJ2-1
cdr3_nt: TGTGCCAGCAGCTTAGTCCAAGGGGGCTACAATGAGCAGTTCTTC
cdr3_aa: CASSLVQGGYNEQFF

v_call: TRBV7-9
clone_size: few
cdr3_length: 17
d_call: TRBD2
j_call: TRBJ2-3
cdr3_nt: TGTGCCAGCAGCTCCCGCCCTAGCGGGAAAGCGATAGATACGCAGTATTTT
cdr3_aa: CASSSRPSGKAIDTQYF

v_call: TRBV9
clone_size: once
cdr3_length: 15
d_call: TRBD2
j_call: TRBJ2-3
cdr3_nt: TGTGCCAGCACCCTAGCGGGGACGGGAGGAGATACGCAGTATTTT
cdr3_aa: CASTLAGTGGDTQYF

v_call: TRBV18
clone_size: .
cdr3_length: 13
d_call: .
j_call: TRBJ1-5
cdr3_nt: TGTGCCAGCTCACCGGGGCAGGCCCAGCCCCAGCATTTT
cdr3_aa: CASSPGQAQPQHF

v_call: TRBV7-8
clone_size: .
cdr3_length: 16
d_call: .
j_call: TRBJ1-5
cdr3_nt: TGTGCCAGCAGCCAGCGTCGGGGTAGCCCCAATCAGCCCCAGCATTTT
cdr3_aa: CASSQRRGSPNQPQHF

v_call: TRBV6-5
clone_size: once
cdr3_length: 13
d_call: .
j_call: TRBJ1-5
cdr3_nt: TGTGCCAGCAGGTGGGCAGCTAATCAGCCCCAGCATTTT
cdr3_aa: CASRWAANQPQHF

v_call: TRBV5-4
clone_size: .
cdr3_length: 16
d_call: .
j_call: TRBJ2-2
cdr3_nt: TGTGCCAGCAGCTCGGTCGGTTTCGGGATGACCGGGGAGCTGTTTTTT
cdr3_aa: CASSSVGFGMTGELFF

v_call: TRBV3-1/TRBV3-2
clone_size: .
cdr3_length: 16
d_call: .
j_call: TRBJ2-7
cdr3_nt: TGTGCCAGCAGCCAACCTCAGTACGGGTACGGCTACGAGCAGTACTTC
cdr3_aa: CASSQPQYGYGYEQYF

v_call: TRBV7-9
clone_size: .
cdr3_length: 14
d_call: TRBD1
j_call: TRBJ2-7
cdr3_nt: TGTGCCAGCAGTCGGGACAGAGGACGCTACGAGCAGTACTTC
cdr3_aa: CASSRDRGRYEQYF

v_call: TRBV9
clone_size: .
cdr3_length: 16
d_call: TRBD1
j_call: TRBJ2-1
cdr3_nt: TGTGCCAGCAGCGTAGCTCGGGACAGGGTGCGCGATGAGCAGTTCTTC
cdr3_aa: CASSVARDRVRDEQFF

v_call: TRBV5-1
clone_size: .
cdr3_length: 14
d_call: .
j_call: TRBJ2-3
cdr3_nt: TGCGCCAGCAGCTTGCTCAGGGGCACAGATACGCAGTATTTT
cdr3_aa: CASSLLRGTDTQYF

v_call: TRBV4-3
clone_size: .
cdr3_length: 15
d_call: TRBD1
j_call: TRBJ1-2
cdr3_nt: TGCGCCAGCAGCCCAGATAGACAGGGGGGGTATGGCTACACCTTC
cdr3_aa: CASSPDRQGGYGYTF

v_call: TRBV3-1/TRBV3-2
clone_size: few
cdr3_length: 13
d_call: .
j_call: TRBJ2-7
cdr3_nt: TGTGCCAGCAGCCCCACCGCGGACTACGAGCAGTACTTC
cdr3_aa: CASSPTADYEQYF

v_call: TRBV19
clone_size: once
cdr3_length: 14
d_call: TRBD1
j_call: TRBJ1-4
cdr3_nt: TGTGCCAGTAGTAGATGGGACAGCAATGAAAAACTGTTTTTT
cdr3_aa: CASSRWDSNEKLFF

v_call: TRBV4-3
clone_size: .
cdr3_length: 14
d_call: TRBD2
j_call: TRBJ2-2
cdr3_nt: TGCGCCAGCAGCCGGGAGGGTGTCACCGGGGAGCTGTTTTTT
cdr3_aa: CASSREGVTGELFF